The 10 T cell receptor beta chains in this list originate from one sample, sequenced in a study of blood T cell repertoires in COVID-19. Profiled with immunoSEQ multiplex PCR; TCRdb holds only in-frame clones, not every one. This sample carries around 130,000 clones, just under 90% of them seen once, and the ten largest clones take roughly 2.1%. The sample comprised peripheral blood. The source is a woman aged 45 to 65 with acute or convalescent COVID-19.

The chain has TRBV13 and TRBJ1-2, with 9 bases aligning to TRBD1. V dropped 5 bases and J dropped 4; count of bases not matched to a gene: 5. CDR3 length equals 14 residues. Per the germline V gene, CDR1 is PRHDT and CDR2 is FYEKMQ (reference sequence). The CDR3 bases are TGTGCCAGCAGCGCCCGGACAGGGGCCTATGGCTACACCTTC. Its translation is CASSARTGAYGYTF.

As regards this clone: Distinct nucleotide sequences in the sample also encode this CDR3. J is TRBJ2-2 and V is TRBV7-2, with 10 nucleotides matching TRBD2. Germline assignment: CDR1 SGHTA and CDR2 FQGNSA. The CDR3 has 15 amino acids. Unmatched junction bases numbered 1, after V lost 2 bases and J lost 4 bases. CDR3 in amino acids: CASSLLAGVTGELFF. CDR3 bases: TGTGCCAGCAGCTTACTAGCGGGGGTCACCGGGGAGCTGTTTTTT.

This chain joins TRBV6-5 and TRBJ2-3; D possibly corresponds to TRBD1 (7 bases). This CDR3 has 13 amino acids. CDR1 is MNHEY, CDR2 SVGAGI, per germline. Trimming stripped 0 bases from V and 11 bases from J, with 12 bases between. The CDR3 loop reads CASSYSEGARQYF. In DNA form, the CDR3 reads TGTGCCAGCAGTTACTCGGAGGGGGCTCGGCAGTATTTT.

The CDR3 protein is CATSRDRRGFRTDTQYF. CDR3 bases: TGTGCCACCAGCAGAGATCGACGAGGATTTCGCACAGATACGCAGTATTTT. The chain combines TRBV15 with TRBJ2-3, with unresolved D. The V end lost 0 bases, the J end lost 1 base, and 14 bases lay between the germline ends. The germline gives CDR1 LNHNV, CDR2 YYDKDF (reference sequence). This CDR3 contains 17 residues.

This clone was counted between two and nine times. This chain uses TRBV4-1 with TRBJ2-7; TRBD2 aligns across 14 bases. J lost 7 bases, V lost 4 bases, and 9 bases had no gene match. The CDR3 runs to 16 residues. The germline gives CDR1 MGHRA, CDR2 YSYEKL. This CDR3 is CASSPPGTSGREEQYF. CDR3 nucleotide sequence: TGCGCCAGCAGCCCCCCGGGGACTAGCGGGAGAGAGGAGCAGTACTTC.

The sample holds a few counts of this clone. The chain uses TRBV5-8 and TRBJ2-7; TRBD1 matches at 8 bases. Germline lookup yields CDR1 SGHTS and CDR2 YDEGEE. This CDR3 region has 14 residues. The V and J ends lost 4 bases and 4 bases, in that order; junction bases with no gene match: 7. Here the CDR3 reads CASSLRTGKYEQYF. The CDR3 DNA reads TGTGCCAGCAGCCTCCGGACAGGGAAGTACGAGCAGTACTTC.

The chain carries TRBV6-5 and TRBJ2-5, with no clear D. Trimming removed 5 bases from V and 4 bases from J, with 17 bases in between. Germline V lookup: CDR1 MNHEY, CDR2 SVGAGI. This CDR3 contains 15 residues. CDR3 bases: TGTGCCAGCAGTACCCGGCGGTTATTTCCAGAGACCCAGTACTTC. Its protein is CASSTRRLFPETQYF.

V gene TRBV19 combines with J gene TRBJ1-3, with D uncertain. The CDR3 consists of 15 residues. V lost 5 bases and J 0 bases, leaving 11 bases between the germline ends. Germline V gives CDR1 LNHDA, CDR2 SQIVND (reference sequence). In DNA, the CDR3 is TGTGCCAGTAGTTCCCGTACATCCTCTGGAAACACCATATATTTT. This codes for CASSSRTSSGNTIYF.

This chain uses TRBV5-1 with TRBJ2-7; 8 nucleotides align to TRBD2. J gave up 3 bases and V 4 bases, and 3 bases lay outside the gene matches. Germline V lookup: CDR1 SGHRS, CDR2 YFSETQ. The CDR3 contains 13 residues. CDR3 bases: TGCGCCAGCAGCGCCGGGACTAGCTACGAGCAGTACTTC. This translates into CASSAGTSYEQYF.

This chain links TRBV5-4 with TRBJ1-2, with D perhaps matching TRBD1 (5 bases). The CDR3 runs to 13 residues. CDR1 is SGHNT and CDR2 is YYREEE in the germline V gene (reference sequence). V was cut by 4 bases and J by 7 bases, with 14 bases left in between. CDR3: CASSPDIGAGYTF. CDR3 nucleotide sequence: TGTGCCAGCAGCCCGGACATAGGAGCTGGCTACACCTTC.